Following are 20 T cell receptor beta chains from one sample sequenced in a study of CD8 T cells in Susac syndrome. cDNA came from about 0.51 to 1 ug RNA primed by random hexamers. TCRdb used MiXCR to reprocess the immunoSEQ multiplex PCR reads, holding one entry per CDR3 protein. The sample contains over 100,000 distinct CDR3 sequences, about 93% of which appear only once. Sequenced sample: CD4+ T cells from PBMCs. These receptors all come from a human donor in good health.

This clonotype was recorded a few times. The V call is TRBV11-1, the J call TRBJ2-7, with D maybe TRBD2 (6 bases). V lost 8 bases to trimming and J lost 7 bases, with 18 bases between them. This CDR3 is built from 13 residues. The germline V gene has CDR1 SGHAT and CDR2 FQDESV (reference sequence). This chain's CDR3 is CASRTGEAGEQYF. The DNA of the CDR3 is TGTGCCAGCCGAACGGGGGAGGCAGGGGAGCAGTACTTC.

This clonotype was picked up one time. This chain connects TRBV4-3 to TRBJ1-1; weak D call: TRBD1 (6 bases). V lost 0 bases and J lost 4, with 18 bases in between. There are 17 residues in the CDR3. CDR1 and CDR2 from the germline V gene are LGHNA and YSLEER. CDR3 sequence reads: CASSQDRPQGLATEAFF. The CDR3 DNA reads TGCGCCAGCAGCCAAGATAGACCCCAGGGGTTGGCCACTGAAGCTTTCTTT.

The chain couples TRBV5-1 to TRBJ2-3; D gene unclear. The germline V gene has CDR1 SGHRS and CDR2 YFSETQ. V was shortened by 0 bases and J by 6 bases, with 17 bases between the two germline ends. This CDR3 contains 16 residues. DNA of the CDR3: TGCGCCAGCAGCTTGGCCCCTATCCCGCGCGCGGATACGCAGTATTTT. This gives the protein CASSLAPIPRADTQYF.

The chain carries TRBV7-8 and TRBJ2-1; maybe TRBD2 (6 bases). The germline V and J ends were trimmed by 2 bases and 2 bases, with 13 bases remaining between them. The CDR3 spans 16 residues. Germline CDR1 SGHVS, CDR2 FQNEAQ. The CDR3 bases are TGTGCCAGCAGCTTACGCCGGACTACAGCCTACAATGAGCAGTTCTTC. This codes for CASSLRRTTAYNEQFF.

The V call is TRBV7-8, the J call TRBJ2-3; D call uncertain. The CDR3 sequence is 14 residues long. CDR1 and CDR2 from the germline V gene are SGHVS and FQNEAQ. The V end was cut by 1 base, the J end by 2 bases, with 7 bases between. DNA of the CDR3: TGTGCCAGCAGCTTAGTTAGTCACACAGATACGCAGTATTTT. The encoded protein is CASSLVSHTDTQYF.

The V gene is TRBV7-2, the J gene TRBJ2-1; D gene uncertain. Trimming removed 3 bases from V and 9 bases from J, with 15 bases in between. The CDR3 consists of 14 residues. In germline, CDR1 is SGHTA, CDR2 FQGNSA. The CDR3 coding sequence is TGTGCCAGCAGCTTCGACGCGGCGAGCAGTGAGCAGTTCTTC. It translates to CASSFDAASSEQFF.

This chain links TRBV4-3 with TRBJ2-5; TRBD1 or TRBD2 may be the D gene (5 bases each). This CDR3 has 15 residues. The V and J ends lost 4 bases and 3 bases respectively, with 15 bases between them. Germline lookup yields CDR1 LGHNA and CDR2 YSLEER. The CDR3 sequence: CASSLEGRPEETQYF. The CDR3 nucleotides read TGCGCCAGCAGCCTTGAGGGGCGTCCCGAAGAGACCCAGTACTTC.

This chain joins TRBV29-1 and TRBJ1-1; D gene ambiguous. This CDR3 comprises 8 residues. CDR1 SQVTM and CDR2 ANQGSEA come from the germline V gene. The germline V and J ends were trimmed by 3 bases and 10 bases, with 3 bases remaining between them. The CDR3 reads CSVEGAFF. CDR3 sequence (DNA): TGCAGCGTTGAGGGAGCTTTCTTT. Full variable domain (rest looked up from reference TRBV29-1 and TRBJ1-1): SAVISQKPSRDICQRGTSLTIQCQVDSQVTMMFWYRQQPGQSLTLIATANQGSEATYESGFVIDKFPISRPNLTFSTLTVSNMSPEDSSIYLCSVEGAFFGQGTRLTVV.

This chain uses TRBV6-1 with TRBJ2-7; tentative D call: TRBD1 (6 bases). Germline V gene lookup returns CDR1 MNHNS and CDR2 SASEGT. V lost 4 bases to trimming and J lost 4 bases, with 14 bases between them. The CDR3 sequence is 14 residues long. The CDR3 DNA is TGTGCCAGCAGTGTCGGGCAGGGGCCATACGAGCAGTACTTC. It yields the protein CASSVGQGPYEQYF.

The chain carries TRBV7-9 and TRBJ1-5; 10 nucleotides match TRBD1. Trimming cost V 5 bases and J 4 bases; bases outside gene matches: 5. The CDR3 totals 15 residues. Germline CDR1 reads SEHNR; CDR2 reads FQNEAQ (reference sequence). The CDR3 region has the DNA TGTGCCAGCAGCCTCGGGACAGGGGATAATCAGCCCCAGCATTTT. This sequence encodes CASSLGTGDNQPQHF.

The chain carries TRBV4-1 and TRBJ1-6, with no clear D. The germline V gene has CDR1 MGHRA and CDR2 YSYEKL. This CDR3 has 17 amino acids. Trimming pared 0 bases from V and 0 bases from J, leaving 9 bases between. The DNA of the CDR3 is TGCGCCAGCAGCCAAGATCTGGCCCGCTCCTATAATTCACCCCTCCACTTT. As protein: CASSQDLARSYNSPLHF.

The rearrangement links TRBV29-1 to TRBJ2-1; D is possibly TRBD2 (6 bases). The CDR3 extends over 11 amino acids. Germline V gene lookup returns CDR1 SQVTM and CDR2 ANQGSEA. V dropped 2 bases and J dropped 15 bases, with 14 bases sitting between them. The CDR3 is CSVEISDYRFF. CDR3 nucleotides: TGCAGCGTTGAAATATCGGACTATAGGTTCTTC.

The chain carries TRBV6-2 or TRBV6-3 and TRBJ2-5, with D tentatively TRBD2 (7 bases). CDR1 is MNHEY and CDR2 is SVGEGT in the germline V gene. V was clipped by 9 bases and J by 5 bases, with 19 bases between them. The CDR3 is made up of 14 amino acids. The CDR3 sequence is CASGGGGARETQYF. Written as DNA, the CDR3 is TGTGCCAGTGGTGGTGGGGGGGCCCGGGAGACCCAGTACTTC.

This chain connects TRBV20-1 to TRBJ1-1; 7 bases are shared with TRBD1. The V gene end was trimmed by 6 bases and the J gene end by 5 bases; junction bases not matched to a gene: 9. The CDR3 runs to 13 residues. In germline, CDR1 is DFQATT, CDR2 SNEGSKA (reference sequence). DNA for the CDR3: TGCAGTGCCCTTATCAGGGGGGGTACTGAAGCTTTCTTT. Amino acid sequence: CSALIRGGTEAFF.

The V call is TRBV25-1, the J call TRBJ2-4; TRBD1 is a possible D gene (6 bases). The CDR3 is 16 amino acids. Germline V CDR1 and CDR2: MGHDK, SYGVNS. V lost 2 bases and J 6 bases, leaving 17 bases between the germline ends. CDR3 nucleotides: TGTGCCAGCAGTGAAGGAGCTTCGGGACAACGAAACATTCAGTACTTC. It codes for CASSEGASGQRNIQYF.

The chain is built from TRBV6-5 and TRBJ2-1; 13 bases match TRBD2. V was clipped by 7 bases and J by 8 bases; unmatched bases: 5. The CDR3 extends over 14 amino acids. CDR1 and CDR2 from the germline V gene are MNHEY and SVGAGI. CDR3 DNA sequence: TGTGCCAGCACCCGGACTAGCGGGGGCGATGAGCAGTTCTTC. The encoded protein is CASTRTSGGDEQFF.

This clonotype was seen once. The chain links TRBV4-1 to TRBJ2-7; D might be TRBD1 or TRBD2, each matching 5 bases. CDR3 size: 14 residues. With 0 bases removed from V and 4 bases from J, the gap between germline ends came to 10 bases. Per germline, CDR1 MGHRA and CDR2 YSYEKL. The CDR3 coding sequence is TGCGCCAGCAGCCAAGAACGGGGCCAATACGAGCAGTACTTC. Protein: CASSQERGQYEQYF.

This clonotype is a singleton in its sample. The chain recombines TRBV20-1 with TRBJ2-3, with 14 positions matching TRBD2. CDR3 size: 16 residues. After removal of 0 bases from V and 6 bases from J, the junction contained 5 bases not matched to a gene. CDR1 is DFQATT, CDR2 SNEGSKA, per germline (reference sequence). DNA of the CDR3: TGCAGTGCTAGAGAGGCGACTAGCGGGAGGGCCGATACGCAGTATTTT. It is translated as CSAREATSGRADTQYF.

The chain has TRBV7-2 and TRBJ1-2; the D is unclear. Germline CDR1 reads SGHTA; CDR2 reads FQGNSA. The germline V and J ends were trimmed by 8 bases and 2 bases, with 6 bases remaining between them. This CDR3 is 11 amino acids long. In nucleotides, the CDR3 is TGTGCCAGCGGGCAGAACTATGGCTACACCTTC. Translating it yields CASGQNYGYTF.

The chain employs TRBV6-2 or TRBV6-3 and TRBJ1-1; D possibly corresponds to TRBD1 (5 bases). The CDR3 length is 11 residues. V lost 10 bases, J lost 4 bases, and 10 bases lay in between. CDR1 and CDR2 (germline): MNHEY, SVGEGT. The CDR3 region has the DNA TGTGCCACCCGGGGGGGCACTGAAGCTTTCTTT. It yields the protein CATRGGTEAFF.